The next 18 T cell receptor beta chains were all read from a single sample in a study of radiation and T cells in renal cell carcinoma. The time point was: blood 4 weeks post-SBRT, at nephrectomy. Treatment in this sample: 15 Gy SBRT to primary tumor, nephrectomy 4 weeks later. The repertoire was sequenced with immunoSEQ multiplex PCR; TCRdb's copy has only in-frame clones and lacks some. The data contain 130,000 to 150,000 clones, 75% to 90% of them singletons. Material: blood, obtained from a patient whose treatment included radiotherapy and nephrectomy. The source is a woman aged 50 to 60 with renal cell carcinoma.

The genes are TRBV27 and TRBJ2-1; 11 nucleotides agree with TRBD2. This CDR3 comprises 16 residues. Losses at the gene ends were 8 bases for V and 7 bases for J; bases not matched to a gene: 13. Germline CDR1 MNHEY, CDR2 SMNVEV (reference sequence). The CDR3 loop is CASSRPGLADFNEQFF. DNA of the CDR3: TGTGCCAGCTCCCGGCCGGGACTAGCGGATTTTAATGAGCAGTTCTTC.

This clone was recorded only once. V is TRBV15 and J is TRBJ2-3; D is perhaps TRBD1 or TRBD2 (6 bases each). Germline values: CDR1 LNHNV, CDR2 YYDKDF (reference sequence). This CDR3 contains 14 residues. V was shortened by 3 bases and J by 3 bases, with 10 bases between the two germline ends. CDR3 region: CATSRGAGTDTQYF. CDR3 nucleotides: TGTGCCACCAGCAGGGGGGCGGGAACAGATACGCAGTATTTT. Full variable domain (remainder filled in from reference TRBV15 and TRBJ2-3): DAMVIQNPRYQVTQFGKPVTLSCSQTLNHNVMYWYQQKSSQAPKLLFHYYDKDFNNEADTPDNFQSRRPNTSFCFLDIRSPGLGDTAMYLCATSRGAGTDTQYFGPGTRLTVL.

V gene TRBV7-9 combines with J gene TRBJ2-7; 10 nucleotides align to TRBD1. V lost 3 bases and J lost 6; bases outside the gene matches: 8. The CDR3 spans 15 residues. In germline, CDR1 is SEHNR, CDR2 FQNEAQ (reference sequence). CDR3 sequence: CASSFPGQGRFEQYF. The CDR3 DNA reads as TGTGCCAGCAGCTTCCCGGGACAGGGGCGCTTCGAGCAGTACTTC.

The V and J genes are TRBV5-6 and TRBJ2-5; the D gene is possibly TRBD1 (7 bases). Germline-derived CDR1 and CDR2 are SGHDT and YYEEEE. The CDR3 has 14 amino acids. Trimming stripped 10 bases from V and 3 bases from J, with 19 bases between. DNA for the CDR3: TGTGCCTGTGCCAGGCAGGGGGGAAAAGAGACCCAGTACTTC. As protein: CACARQGGKETQYF.

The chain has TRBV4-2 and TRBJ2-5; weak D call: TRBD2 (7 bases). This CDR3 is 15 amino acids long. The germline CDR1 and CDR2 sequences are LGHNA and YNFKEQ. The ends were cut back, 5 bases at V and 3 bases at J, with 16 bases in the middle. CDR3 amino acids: CASSLRGGGKETQYF. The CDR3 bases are TGTGCCAGCAGCTTGAGGGGGGGCGGCAAAGAGACCCAGTACTTC.

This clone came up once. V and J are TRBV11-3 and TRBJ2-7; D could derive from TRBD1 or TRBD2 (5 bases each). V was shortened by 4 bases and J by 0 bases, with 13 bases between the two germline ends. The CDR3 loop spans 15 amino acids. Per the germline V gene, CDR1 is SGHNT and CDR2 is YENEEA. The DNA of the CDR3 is TGTGCCAGCAGCTCTGGGGCAGGGAGCTCCTACGAGCAGTACTTC. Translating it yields CASSSGAGSSYEQYF.

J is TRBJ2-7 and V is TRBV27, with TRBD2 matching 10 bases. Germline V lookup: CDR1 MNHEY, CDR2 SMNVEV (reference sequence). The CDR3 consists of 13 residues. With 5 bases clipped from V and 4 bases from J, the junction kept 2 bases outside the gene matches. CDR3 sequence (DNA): TGTGCCAGCAGTCAGCGGGAGGGATACGAGCAGTACTTC. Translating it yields CASSQREGYEQYF.

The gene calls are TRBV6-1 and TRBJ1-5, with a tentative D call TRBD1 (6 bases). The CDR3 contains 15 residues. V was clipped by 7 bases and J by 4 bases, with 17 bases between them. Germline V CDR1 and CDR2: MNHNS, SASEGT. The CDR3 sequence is CASIRSGERNQPQHF. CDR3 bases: TGTGCCAGCATTAGGTCAGGGGAGAGGAATCAGCCCCAGCATTTT.

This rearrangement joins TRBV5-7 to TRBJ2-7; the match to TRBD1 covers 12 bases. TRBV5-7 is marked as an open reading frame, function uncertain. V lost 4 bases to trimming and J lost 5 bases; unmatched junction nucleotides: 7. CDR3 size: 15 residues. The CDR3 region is CASSGGTGGINEQYF. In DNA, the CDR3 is TGTGCCAGCAGCGGGGGGACAGGGGGCATCAACGAGCAGTACTTC.

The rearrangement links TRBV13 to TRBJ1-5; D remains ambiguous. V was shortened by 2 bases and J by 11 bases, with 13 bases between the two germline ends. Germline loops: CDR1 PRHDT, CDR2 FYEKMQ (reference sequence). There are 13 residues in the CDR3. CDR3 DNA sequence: TGTGCCAGCAGCTTACAGGCCGGCCCGGCCCAGCATTTT. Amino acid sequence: CASSLQAGPAQHF.

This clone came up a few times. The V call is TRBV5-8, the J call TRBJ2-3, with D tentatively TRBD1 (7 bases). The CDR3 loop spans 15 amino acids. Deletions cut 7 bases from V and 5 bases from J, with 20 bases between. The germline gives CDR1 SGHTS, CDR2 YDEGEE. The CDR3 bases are TGTGCCAGCCGTCCCGGTTCAGGGGGGATAGATACGCAGTATTTT. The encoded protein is CASRPGSGGIDTQYF.

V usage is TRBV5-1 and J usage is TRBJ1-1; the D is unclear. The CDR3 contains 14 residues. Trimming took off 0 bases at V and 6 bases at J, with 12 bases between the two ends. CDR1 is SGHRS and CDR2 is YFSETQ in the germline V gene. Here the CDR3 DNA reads TGCGCCAGCAGCTTGGCTAACACGGGCCCTGAAGCTTTCTTT. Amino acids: CASSLANTGPEAFF.

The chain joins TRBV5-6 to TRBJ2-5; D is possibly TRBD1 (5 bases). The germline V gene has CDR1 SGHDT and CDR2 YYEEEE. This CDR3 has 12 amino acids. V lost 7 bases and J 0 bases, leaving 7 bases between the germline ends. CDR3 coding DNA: TGTGCCAGCGGGGCAGACCAAGAGACCCAGTACTTC. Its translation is CASGADQETQYF.

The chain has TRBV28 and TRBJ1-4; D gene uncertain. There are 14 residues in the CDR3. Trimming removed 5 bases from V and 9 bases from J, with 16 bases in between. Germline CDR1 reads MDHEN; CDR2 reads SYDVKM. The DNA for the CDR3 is TGTGCCAGCAGTAACTCTGGTGGAGATAAAAAACTGTTTTTT. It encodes CASSNSGGDKKLFF.

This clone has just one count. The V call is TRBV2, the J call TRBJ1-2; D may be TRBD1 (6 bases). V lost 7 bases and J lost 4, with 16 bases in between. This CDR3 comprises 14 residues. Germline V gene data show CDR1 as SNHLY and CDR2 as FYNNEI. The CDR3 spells CASKGMDSSYGYTF. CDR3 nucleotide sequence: TGTGCCAGCAAGGGGATGGACAGCTCCTATGGCTACACCTTC.

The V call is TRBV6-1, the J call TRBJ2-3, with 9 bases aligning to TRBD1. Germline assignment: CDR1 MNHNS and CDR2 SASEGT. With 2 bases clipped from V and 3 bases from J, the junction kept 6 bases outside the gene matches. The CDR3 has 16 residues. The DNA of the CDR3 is TGTGCCAGCAGTGAACCTCCGGGACAGGGAACAGATACGCAGTATTTT. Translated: CASSEPPGQGTDTQYF.

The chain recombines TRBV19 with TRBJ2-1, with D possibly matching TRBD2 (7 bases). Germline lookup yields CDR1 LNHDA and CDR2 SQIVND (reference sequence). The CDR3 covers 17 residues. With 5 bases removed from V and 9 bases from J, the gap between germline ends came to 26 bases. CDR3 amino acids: CASSGTGGLLLSGEQFF. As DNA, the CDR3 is TGTGCCAGTAGTGGAACGGGGGGCCTGCTCTTGAGTGGTGAGCAGTTCTTC. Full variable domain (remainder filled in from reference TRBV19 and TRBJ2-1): DGGITQSPKYLFRKEGQNVTLSCEQNLNHDAMYWYRQDPGQGLRLIYYSQIVNDFQKGDIAEGYSVSREKKESFPLTVTSAQKNPTAFYLCASSGTGGLLLSGEQFFGPGTRLTVL.

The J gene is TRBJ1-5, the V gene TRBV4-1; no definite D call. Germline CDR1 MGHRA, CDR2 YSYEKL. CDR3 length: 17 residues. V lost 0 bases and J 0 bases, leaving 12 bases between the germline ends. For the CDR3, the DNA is TGCGCCAGCAGCCAAGATCGGCGCCCAGATAGCAATCAGCCCCAGCATTTT. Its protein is CASSQDRRPDSNQPQHF.